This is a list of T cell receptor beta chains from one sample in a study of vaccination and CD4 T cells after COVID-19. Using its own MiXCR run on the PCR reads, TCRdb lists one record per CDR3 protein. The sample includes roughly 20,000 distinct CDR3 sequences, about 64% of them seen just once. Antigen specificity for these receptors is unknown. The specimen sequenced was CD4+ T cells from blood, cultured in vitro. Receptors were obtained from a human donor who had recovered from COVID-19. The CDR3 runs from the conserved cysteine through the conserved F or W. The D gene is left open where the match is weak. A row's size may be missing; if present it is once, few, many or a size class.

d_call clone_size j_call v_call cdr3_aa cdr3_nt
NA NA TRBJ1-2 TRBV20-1 CSARRQGINYGYTF TGCAGTGCTAGGCGACAAGGAATTAACTATGGCTACACCTTC
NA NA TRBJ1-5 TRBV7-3 CASSEGRNQPQHF TGTGCCAGCAGCGAGGGACGGAATCAGCCCCAGCATTTT
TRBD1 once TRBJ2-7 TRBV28 CASSLEFDRGSGSYEQYF TGTGCCAGCAGCTTAGAGTTCGACAGGGGGAGCGGCTCCTACGAGCAGTACTTC
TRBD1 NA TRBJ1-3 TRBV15 CATSRQGGRNTIYF TGTGCCACCAGCAGACAGGGGGGCCGAAACACCATATATTTT
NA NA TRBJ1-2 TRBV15 CATSREQGMSYGYTF TGTGCCACCAGCAGAGAGCAGGGTATGTCCTATGGCTACACCTTC
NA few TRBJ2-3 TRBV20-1 CSAWWLSDTQYF TGCAGTGCCTGGTGGCTGTCAGATACGCAGTATTTT
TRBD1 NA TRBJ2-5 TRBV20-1 CSASSTPGTGGRKTQYF TGCAGTGCTAGTTCGACCCCCGGGACAGGGGGCCGGAAGACCCAGTACTTC
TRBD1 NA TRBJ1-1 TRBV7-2 CASSPLDRGRMNTEAFF TGTGCCAGCAGCCCGCTCGACAGGGGTCGTATGAACACTGAAGCTTTCTTT
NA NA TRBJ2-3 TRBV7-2 CASSRIGGRTDTQYF TGTGCCAGCAGCCGTATAGGGGGGCGCACAGATACGCAGTATTTT
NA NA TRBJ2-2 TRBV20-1 CSAPPGWGAGTGELFF TGCAGTGCTCCCCCGGGGTGGGGGGCTGGCACCGGGGAGCTGTTTTTT
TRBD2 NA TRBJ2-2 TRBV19 CASNRYGASGNTGELFF TGTGCCAGTAACCGCTATGGGGCTAGCGGTAACACCGGGGAGCTGTTTTTT
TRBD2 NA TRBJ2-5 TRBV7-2 CASSLARKLAGAGGETQYF TGTGCCAGCAGCTTAGCGAGGAAACTAGCGGGAGCTGGAGGGGAGACCCAGTACTTC
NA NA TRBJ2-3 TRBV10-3 CAIRVGTGGVLDTQYF TGTGCCATCAGGGTTGGGACTGGGGGTGTTTTGGATACGCAGTATTTT
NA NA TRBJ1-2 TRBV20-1 CSAPGAVKSNYGYTF TGCAGTGCCCCTGGGGCAGTAAAATCTAACTATGGCTACACCTTC
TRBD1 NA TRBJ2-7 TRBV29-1 CSVAGQGRSYEQYF TGCAGCGTTGCAGGACAGGGGAGGTCCTACGAGCAGTACTTC
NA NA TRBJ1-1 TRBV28 CASSDTRLGAGTEAFF TGTGCCAGCAGTGACACCCGACTGGGGGCAGGGACTGAAGCTTTCTTT
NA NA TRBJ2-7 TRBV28 CASSPDGPHEQYF TGTGCCAGCAGTCCGGACGGTCCCCACGAGCAGTACTTC
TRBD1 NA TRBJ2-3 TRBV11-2 CASSWDRGTDTQYF TGTGCCAGCAGCTGGGACAGGGGCACAGATACGCAGTATTTT
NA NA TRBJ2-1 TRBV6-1 CASKRGREIGNEQFF TGTGCCAGCAAAAGGGGGCGGGAGATTGGTAATGAGCAGTTCTTC
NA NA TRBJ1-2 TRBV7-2 CASSFPGRRAYTF TGTGCCAGCAGCTTTCCGGGACGGAGAGCCTACACCTTC
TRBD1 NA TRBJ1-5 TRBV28 CASIEQGRSGPQHF TGTGCCAGCATTGAACAGGGGCGATCTGGGCCCCAGCATTTT
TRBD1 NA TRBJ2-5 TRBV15 CATSRDRVRETQYF TGTGCCACCAGCAGGGACAGGGTTCGAGAGACCCAGTACTTC
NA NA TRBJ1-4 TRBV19 CATQPGRDEKLFF TGTGCCACCCAGCCAGGGAGGGATGAAAAACTGTTTTTT
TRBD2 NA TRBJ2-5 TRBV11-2 CASSSSRREGTQYF TGTGCCAGCAGCTCGTCGCGGAGGGAGGGGACCCAGTACTTC
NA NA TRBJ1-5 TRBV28 CASSTTGRGNQPQHF TGTGCCAGCAGTACCACAGGGCGGGGGAATCAGCCCCAGCATTTT
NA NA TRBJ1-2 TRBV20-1 CSAREPGTGYGYTF TGCAGTGCTAGAGAACCCGGGACCGGCTATGGCTACACCTTC
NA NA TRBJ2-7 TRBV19 CASSNPGLSSYEQYF TGTGCCAGTAGTAACCCGGGACTGTCGTCCTACGAGCAGTACTTC
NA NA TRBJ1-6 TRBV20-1 CSAAKSYNSPLHF TGCAGCGCGGCGAAGTCCTATAATTCACCCCTCCACTTT
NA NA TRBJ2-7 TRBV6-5 CASSSQGALSYEQYF TGTGCCAGCAGTTCACAGGGAGCCCTCTCCTACGAGCAGTACTTC
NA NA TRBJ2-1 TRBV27 CASSSPAVRSYNEQFF TGTGCCAGCAGTTCCCCAGCGGTCCGCTCCTACAATGAGCAGTTCTTC
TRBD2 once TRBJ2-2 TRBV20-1 CSAREASGSIHTGELFF TGCAGTGCTAGAGAGGCTAGCGGGAGTATTCACACCGGGGAGCTGTTTTTT
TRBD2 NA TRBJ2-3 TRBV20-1 CSARSIAGTTDTQYF TGCAGTGCTAGGTCGATAGCGGGAACCACAGATACGCAGTATTTT
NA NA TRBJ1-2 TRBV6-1 CASSEGPGSYGYTF TGTGCCAGCAGTGAAGGGCCAGGGAGCTATGGCTACACCTTC
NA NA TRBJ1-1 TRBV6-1 CASSRGGGPEAFF TGTGCCAGCAGTCGAGGTGGGGGCCCTGAAGCTTTCTTT